These T cell receptor beta chains were read from a single sample in a study of T cell repertoires in cytomegalovirus infection. TCRdb analysed the reads with MiXCR anew, one entry per CDR3 protein. The sample yields roughly 500,000 distinct CDR3 sequences, roughly a third seen once. Their specific antigens are unknown. The sample was cultured PBMCs, taken from culture after CMV antigen stimulation. The source is a human donor in good health (CMV status not recorded). Some clones in this sample may be carry-over from other donors' samples. Each CDR3 is given with its conserved first and last residue. A D gene is named only where the DNA matches it firmly. For some rows the clone size is stated as once, few or many, or as a class when expanded; others skip it.

d_call	j_call	clone_size	v_call	cdr3_aa	cdr3_nt
-	TRBJ1-1	-	TRBV6-1	CASSESQGVQAFF	TGTGCCAGCAGTGAGTCTCAGGGAGTACAAGCTTTCTTT
-	TRBJ1-4	-	TRBV6-5	CASRPRAKLEKLFF	TGTGCCAGCAGACCGCGGGCTAAACTTGAAAAACTGTTTTTT
TRBD2	TRBJ2-1	-	TRBV7-2	CASRTLAGGYNEQFF	TGTGCCAGCAGGACGTTAGCGGGAGGGTACAATGAGCAGTTCTTC
-	TRBJ1-1	-	TRBV4-1	CASSRPGGSTEAFF	TGCGCCAGCAGCCGACCCGGGGGTTCCACTGAAGCTTTCTTT
-	TRBJ1-2	-	TRBV20-1	CSAAFTRNGYTF	TGCAGTGCTGCCTTCACCAGGAATGGCTACACCTTC
TRBD2	TRBJ2-7	-	TRBV6-2/TRBV6-3	CASKGLETIGSYEQYF	TGTGCCAGCAAGGGACTAGAGACGATTGGGTCCTACGAGCAGTACTTC
TRBD1	TRBJ2-7	-	TRBV6-6	CASTQGQGEGEQYF	TGTGCCAGCACCCAGGGGCAGGGGGAAGGTGAGCAGTACTTC
-	TRBJ1-2	-	TRBV28	CASSLLATGDYGYTF	TGTGCCAGCAGTTTACTGGCGACGGGGGACTATGGCTACACCTTC
TRBD2	TRBJ2-3	-	TRBV7-9	CASSPPGTSGIPARTDTQYF	TGTGCCAGCAGCCCCCCCGGGACTAGCGGGATCCCGGCCCGCACAGATACGCAGTATTTT
TRBD2	TRBJ2-1	few	TRBV6-1	CASTSGRVYPPNEQFF	TGTGCCAGCACTTCGGGGAGGGTCTACCCCCCTAATGAGCAGTTCTTC
-	TRBJ1-5	few	TRBV28	CASKSNNQPQHF	TGTGCCAGCAAGTCGAACAATCAGCCCCAGCATTTT
-	TRBJ2-1	-	TRBV24-1	CATSAWENNEQFF	TGTGCCACCAGCGCCTGGGAAAACAATGAGCAGTTCTTC
-	TRBJ1-5	-	TRBV28	CASFSGAGNQPQHF	TGTGCCAGCTTCTCCGGGGCAGGCAATCAGCCCCAGCATTTT
-	TRBJ1-2	few	TRBV7-2	CASSLGGSSHGYTF	TGTGCCAGCAGCTTAGGGGGCAGTAGCCATGGCTACACCTTC
-	TRBJ2-7	once	TRBV10-3	CAISELQGRHEQYF	TGTGCCATCAGTGAGTTGCAGGGGCGACACGAGCAGTACTTC
-	TRBJ2-5	-	TRBV6-6	CASSPLVGRGETQYF	TGTGCCAGCAGTCCTCTAGTGGGACGGGGAGAGACCCAGTACTTC
-	TRBJ2-1	many	TRBV7-9	CASSLVGAAYNEQFF	TGTGCCAGCAGCTTAGTGGGAGCGGCCTACAATGAGCAGTTCTTC
-	TRBJ2-7	-	TRBV7-9	CASSLQSTISYEQYF	TGTGCCAGCAGCCTTCAATCAACAATTTCCTACGAGCAGTACTTC
-	TRBJ2-3	-	TRBV28	CASSFLGSSTDTQYF	TGTGCCAGCAGTTTCCTCGGGTCTAGCACAGATACGCAGTATTTT
-	TRBJ1-1	-	TRBV2	CASTMTGLNTEAFF	TGTGCCAGCACTATGACAGGTTTGAACACTGAAGCTTTCTTT
TRBD2	TRBJ2-7	few	TRBV27	CASSSHSGSYSYEQYF	TGTGCCAGCAGTTCCCATAGCGGGTCTTACTCCTACGAGCAGTACTTC
TRBD2	TRBJ2-7	-	TRBV2	CASQTPSGRGLYSYEQYF	TGTGCCAGCCAGACCCCTTCCGGGAGGGGCCTCTATTCCTACGAGCAGTACTTC
TRBD1	TRBJ1-5	few	TRBV7-2	CASSQGANNQPQHF	TGTGCCAGCAGCCAGGGGGCGAACAATCAGCCCCAGCATTTT
TRBD2	TRBJ2-3	few	TRBV7-3	CASSSGAGGPTDTQYF	TGTGCCAGCAGCTCTGGAGCGGGAGGCCCCACAGATACGCAGTATTTT
TRBD1	TRBJ2-7	many	TRBV10-3	CAEQGTGYEQYF	TGTGCCGAGCAAGGGACAGGCTACGAGCAGTACTTC
TRBD1	TRBJ1-5	-	TRBV6-1	CASSVGLTGGSQPQHF	TGTGCCAGCAGTGTCGGGCTCACAGGGGGCTCTCAGCCCCAGCATTTT
TRBD2	TRBJ2-5	few	TRBV5-4	CASSGEGSASYQETQYF	TGTGCCAGCAGCGGGGAGGGTAGCGCCTCGTACCAAGAGACCCAGTACTTC
TRBD1	TRBJ1-2	-	TRBV4-2	CASSRPGQGDYGYTF	TGTGCCAGCAGCCGGCCCGGACAGGGAGACTATGGCTACACCTTC
TRBD2	TRBJ2-7	-	TRBV25-1	CASSRTSGSDEQYF	TGTGCCAGCAGTCGGACTAGCGGGAGCGACGAGCAGTACTTC
-	TRBJ2-3	-	TRBV5-1	CASSSPTSSTTDTQYF	TGCGCCAGCAGCTCGCCGACTAGTTCTACCACAGATACGCAGTATTTT
TRBD2	TRBJ2-3	-	TRBV28	CASSVFLAGYTQYF	TGTGCCAGCAGTGTATTCCTAGCGGGATATACGCAGTATTTT
-	TRBJ2-7	many	TRBV18	CASSPVPYEQYF	TGTGCCAGCTCACCAGTACCCTACGAGCAGTACTTC
-	TRBJ1-1	-	TRBV7-2	CASSYRAGRNTEAFF	TGTGCCAGCAGTTACAGGGCTGGTAGGAACACTGAAGCTTTCTTT
TRBD2	TRBJ2-6	many	TRBV12-3/TRBV12-4	CASRPGGNTGANVLTF	TGTGCCAGCAGGCCGGGGGGGAATACTGGGGCCAACGTCCTGACTTTC
TRBD2	TRBJ2-1	many	TRBV7-2	CASSAGTNSYNEQFF	TGTGCCAGCAGCGCCGGGACTAACTCCTACAATGAGCAGTTCTTC
TRBD2	TRBJ2-5	-	TRBV2	CASKTTSGQETQYF	TGTGCCAGCAAGACGACTAGCGGGCAAGAGACCCAGTACTTC
-	TRBJ1-1	-	TRBV19	CASIWGYGGNTEAFF	TGTGCCAGTATTTGGGGCTACGGGGGAAACACTGAAGCTTTCTTT